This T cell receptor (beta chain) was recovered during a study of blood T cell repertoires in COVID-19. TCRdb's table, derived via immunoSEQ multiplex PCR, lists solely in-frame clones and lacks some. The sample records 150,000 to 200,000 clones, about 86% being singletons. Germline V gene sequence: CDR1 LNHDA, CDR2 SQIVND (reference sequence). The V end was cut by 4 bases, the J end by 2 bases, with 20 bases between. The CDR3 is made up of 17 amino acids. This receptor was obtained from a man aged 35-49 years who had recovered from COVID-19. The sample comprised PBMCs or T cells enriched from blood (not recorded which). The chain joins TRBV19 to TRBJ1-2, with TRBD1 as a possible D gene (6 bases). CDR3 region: CASSNPRTDLVNYGYTF. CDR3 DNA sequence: TGTGCCAGTAGTAACCCGCGGACAGACCTAGTAAACTATGGCTACACCTTC.